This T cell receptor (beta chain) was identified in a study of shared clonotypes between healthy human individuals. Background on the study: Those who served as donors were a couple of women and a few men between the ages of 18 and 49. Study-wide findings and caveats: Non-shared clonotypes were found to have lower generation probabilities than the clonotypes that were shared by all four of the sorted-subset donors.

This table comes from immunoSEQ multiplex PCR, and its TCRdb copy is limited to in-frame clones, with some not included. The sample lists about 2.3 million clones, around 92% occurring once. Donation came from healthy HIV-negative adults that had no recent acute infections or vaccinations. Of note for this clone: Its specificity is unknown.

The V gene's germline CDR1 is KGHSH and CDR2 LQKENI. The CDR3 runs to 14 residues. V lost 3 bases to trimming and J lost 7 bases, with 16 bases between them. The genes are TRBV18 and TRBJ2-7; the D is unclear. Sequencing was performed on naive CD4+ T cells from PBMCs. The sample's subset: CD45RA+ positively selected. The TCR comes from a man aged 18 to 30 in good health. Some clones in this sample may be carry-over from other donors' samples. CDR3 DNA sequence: TGTGCCAGCTCACCGATTATGGCGCTCGCGGAGCAGTACTTC. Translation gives CASSPIMALAEQYF.